The subject of this entry is one TCR beta chain. What it binds is not known. Other DNA variants within this sample encode the same CDR3. Assay used: immunoSEQ multiplex PCR; TCRdb lists only in-frame clones, some missing. The table has 2 million to 3 million clones, under 95% seen once; the top ten hold about 0.34%. The entry originates in a study of shared clonotypes between healthy human individuals. Findings and caveats of the study: The authors sampled blood alone, and tissue repertoires likely differ. Naive CD4 clonotypes were shared across several donors at about 5%. Shared clonotypes across all four donors exceeded non-shared ones in generation probability. Sequencing of the sorted subsets was shown by rarefaction to be incomplete despite large depth.

From germline, CDR1 is ENHRY and CDR2 SYGVKD. There are 13 residues in the CDR3. V was pared by 2 bases and J by 3 bases, with 7 bases between. The sample comprised naive CD4+ T cells from PBMCs. Subset noted: CD45RA+ positively selected. The V and J genes are TRBV10-3 and TRBJ1-1, with D tentatively TRBD1 (5 bases). The sequence was collected from a man between 18 and 29 years old in good health. Some clones in this sample may be carry-over from other donors' samples. The CDR3 nucleotides read TGTGCCATCAGTGAGCGGGGCGACACTGAAGCTTTCTTT. Translated: CAISERGDTEAFF.